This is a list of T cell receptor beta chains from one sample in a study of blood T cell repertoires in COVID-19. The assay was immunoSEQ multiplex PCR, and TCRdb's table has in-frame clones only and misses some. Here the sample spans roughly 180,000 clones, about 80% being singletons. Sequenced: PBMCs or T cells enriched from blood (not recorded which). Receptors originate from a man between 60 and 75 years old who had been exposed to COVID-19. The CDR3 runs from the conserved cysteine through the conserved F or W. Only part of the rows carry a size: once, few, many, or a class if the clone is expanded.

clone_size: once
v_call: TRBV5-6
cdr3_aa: CASSLAGGSGTGELFF

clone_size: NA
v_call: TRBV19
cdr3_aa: CASSPRGGNEQFF

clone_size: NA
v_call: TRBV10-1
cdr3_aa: CARSAADGYTF

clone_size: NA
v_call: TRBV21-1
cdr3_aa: CASSKGAGCFETQYF

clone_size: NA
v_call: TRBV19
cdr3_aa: CASSPGQGSETQYF

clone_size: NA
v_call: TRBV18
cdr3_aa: CASSVQGSGNTEAFF

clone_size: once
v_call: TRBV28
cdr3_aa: CASSFPTGPDTQHF

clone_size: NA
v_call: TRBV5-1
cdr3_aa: CASSQDRVAGANVLTF

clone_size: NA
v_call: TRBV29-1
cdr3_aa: CSVEEAYLPYGYTF

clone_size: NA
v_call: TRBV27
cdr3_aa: CASSRQGMNTEAFF

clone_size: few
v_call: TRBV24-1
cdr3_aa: CATSDPFEGGDTGELFF

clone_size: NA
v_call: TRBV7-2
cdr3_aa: CASSLAPGYNEQFF

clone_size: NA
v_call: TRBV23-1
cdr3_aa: CASTPGGSSYNEQFF

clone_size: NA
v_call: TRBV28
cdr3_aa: CASRQGAGGYTF

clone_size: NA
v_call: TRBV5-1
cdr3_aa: CASSLTGSNTGELFF

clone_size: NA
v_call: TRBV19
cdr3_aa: CASMKRREMNTEAFF

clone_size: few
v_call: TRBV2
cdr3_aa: CASLEGGDSNQPQHF

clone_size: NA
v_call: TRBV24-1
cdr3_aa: CATSDSRPGQEGYEQYF